This TCR beta chain was profiled in a study of early T cells in non-severe SARS-CoV-2 infection. This clonotype appeared many times. MiXCR, applied by TCRdb to the 5' RACE reads, yields one record per CDR3 protein. The sample holds more than 55,000 distinct CDR3 sequences, 8% to 9.5% seen once. Trimming removed 5 bases at V and 0 bases at J, with 14 bases between. Germline CDR1 and CDR2: MRHNA and SNTAGT. The CDR3 is 16 amino acids. Sequencing was done on a sample of whole blood. The receptor comes from an adult who was a healthcare worker with PCR-confirmed SARS-CoV-2 infection or an uninfected control (not recorded which). The chain is built from TRBV6-4 and TRBJ2-1, with D uncertain. The CDR3 coding sequence is TGTGCCAGCAGTCCCTTCGCGGAACGCTCCTACAATGAGCAGTTCTTC. This sequence encodes CASSPFAERSYNEQFF.